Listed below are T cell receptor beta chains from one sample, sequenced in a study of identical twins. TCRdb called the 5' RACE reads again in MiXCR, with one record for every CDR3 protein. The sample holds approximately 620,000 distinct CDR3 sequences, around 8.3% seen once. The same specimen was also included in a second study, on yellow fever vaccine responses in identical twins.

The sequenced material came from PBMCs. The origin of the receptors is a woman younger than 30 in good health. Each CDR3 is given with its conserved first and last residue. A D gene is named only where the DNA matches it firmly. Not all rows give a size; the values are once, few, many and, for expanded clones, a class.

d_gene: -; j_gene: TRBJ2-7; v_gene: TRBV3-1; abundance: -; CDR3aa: CASSQDGRIYEQYF; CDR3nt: TGTGCCAGCAGCCAAGATGGCAGGATCTACGAGCAGTACTTC
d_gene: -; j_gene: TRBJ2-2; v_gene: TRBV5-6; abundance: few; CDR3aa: CASSLDGGDTGELFF; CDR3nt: TGTGCCAGCAGCTTGGACGGGGGAGACACCGGGGAGCTGTTTTTT
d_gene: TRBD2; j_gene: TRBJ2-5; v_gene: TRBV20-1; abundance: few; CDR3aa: CSAKPSGNSETQYF; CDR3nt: TGCAGTGCTAAGCCTAGCGGGAACTCGGAGACCCAGTACTTC
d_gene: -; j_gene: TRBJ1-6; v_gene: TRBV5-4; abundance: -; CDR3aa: CASSLEQSSYNSPLHF; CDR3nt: TGTGCCAGCAGCTTGGAACAGAGCTCCTATAATTCACCCCTCCACTTT
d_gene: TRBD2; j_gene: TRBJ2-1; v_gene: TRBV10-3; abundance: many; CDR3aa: CAISESSGRGLDEQFF; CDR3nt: TGTGCCATCAGTGAGTCCAGCGGGAGGGGTCTCGATGAGCAGTTCTTC
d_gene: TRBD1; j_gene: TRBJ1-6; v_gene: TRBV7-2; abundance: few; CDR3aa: CASSGGQGRSSPLHF; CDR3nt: TGTGCCAGCAGCGGGGGACAGGGTAGGAGTTCACCCCTCCACTTT
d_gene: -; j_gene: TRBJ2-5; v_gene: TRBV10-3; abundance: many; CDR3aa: CAISEGTRQETQYF; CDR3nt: TGTGCCATCAGCGAGGGGACCCGGCAAGAGACCCAGTACTTC
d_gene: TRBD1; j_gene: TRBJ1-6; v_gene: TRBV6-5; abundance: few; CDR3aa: CASSYSRTGGSPLHF; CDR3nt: TGTGCCAGCAGTTACTCCCGGACAGGAGGTTCACCCCTCCACTTT
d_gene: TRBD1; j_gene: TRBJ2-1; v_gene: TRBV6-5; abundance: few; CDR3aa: CASSNRGPIVKYYNEQFF; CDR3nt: TGTGCCAGCAGTAACAGGGGGCCGATAGTCAAATACTACAATGAGCAGTTCTTC
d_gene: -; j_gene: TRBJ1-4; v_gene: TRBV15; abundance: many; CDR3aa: CATSKGTTNEKLFF; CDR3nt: TGTGCCACCAGCAAGGGAACAACTAATGAAAAACTGTTTTTT
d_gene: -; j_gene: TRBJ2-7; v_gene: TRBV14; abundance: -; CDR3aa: CASSQVEAITYEQYF; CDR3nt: TGTGCCAGCAGCCAAGTGGAGGCAATTACCTACGAGCAGTACTTC
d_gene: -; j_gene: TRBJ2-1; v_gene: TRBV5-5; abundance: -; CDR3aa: CASSHRVGNEQFF; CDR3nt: TGTGCCAGCAGCCACAGGGTGGGCAATGAGCAGTTCTTC
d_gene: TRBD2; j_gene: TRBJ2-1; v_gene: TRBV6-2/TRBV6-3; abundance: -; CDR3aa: CASSGLAGGPGEQFF; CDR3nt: TGTGCCAGCAGCGGACTAGCGGGAGGGCCCGGAGAGCAGTTCTTC
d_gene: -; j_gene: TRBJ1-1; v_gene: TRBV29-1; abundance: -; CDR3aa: CSVRGAVGAFF; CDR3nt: TGCAGCGTTAGGGGGGCTGTTGGAGCTTTCTTT
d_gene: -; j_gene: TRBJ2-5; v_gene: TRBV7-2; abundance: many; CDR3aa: CASSFGYQETQYF; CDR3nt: TGTGCCAGCAGCTTTGGGTACCAAGAGACCCAGTACTTC
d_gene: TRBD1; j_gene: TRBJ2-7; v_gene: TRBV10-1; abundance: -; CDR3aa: CASSESDRGYEQYF; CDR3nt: TGCGCCAGCAGTGAGTCGGACAGGGGCTACGAGCAGTACTTC
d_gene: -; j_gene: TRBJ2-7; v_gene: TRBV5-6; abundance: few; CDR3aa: CASSSDTHQQYF; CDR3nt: TGTGCCAGCAGCTCGGACACACATCAGCAGTACTTC
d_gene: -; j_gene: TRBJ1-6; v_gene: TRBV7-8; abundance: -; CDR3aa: CASSLMAGDYNSPLHF; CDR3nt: TGTGCCAGCAGCTTAATGGCAGGAGATTATAATTCACCCCTCCACTTT
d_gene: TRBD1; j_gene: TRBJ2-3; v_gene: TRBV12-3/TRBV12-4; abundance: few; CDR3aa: CASSSLGQGRTDTQYF; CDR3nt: TGTGCCAGCAGTTCCCTGGGACAGGGACGCACAGATACGCAGTATTTT
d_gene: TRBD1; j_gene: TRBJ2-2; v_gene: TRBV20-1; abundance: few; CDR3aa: CSAREYGRGYRTGELFF; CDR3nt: TGCAGTGCTAGAGAATATGGCAGGGGGTACCGAACCGGGGAGCTGTTTTTT
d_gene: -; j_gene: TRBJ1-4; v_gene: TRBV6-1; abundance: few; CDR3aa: CASKDSATNEKLFF; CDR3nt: TGTGCCAGCAAAGACAGTGCGACTAATGAAAAACTGTTTTTT
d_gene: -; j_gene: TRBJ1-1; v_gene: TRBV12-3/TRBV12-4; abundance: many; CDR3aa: CASGQSRNTEAFF; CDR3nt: TGTGCCAGCGGACAGTCAAGGAATACTGAAGCTTTCTTT
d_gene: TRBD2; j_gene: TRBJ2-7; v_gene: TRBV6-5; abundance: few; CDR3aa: CASSYSGLVHEQYF; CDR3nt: TGTGCCAGCAGTTACTCGGGACTAGTCCACGAGCAGTACTTC
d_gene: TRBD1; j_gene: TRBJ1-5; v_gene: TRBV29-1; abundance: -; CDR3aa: CSVGRGSNQPQHF; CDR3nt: TGCAGCGTTGGCAGGGGGAGCAATCAGCCCCAGCATTTT
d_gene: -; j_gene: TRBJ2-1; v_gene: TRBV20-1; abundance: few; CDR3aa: CSAPGRGGTNEQFF; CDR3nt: TGCAGTGCCCCCGGTCGAGGGGGGACCAATGAGCAGTTCTTC